This T cell receptor beta chain was captured by sequencing in a study of T-cell reconstitution after alpha-beta-depleted transplantation in children. Study-level findings and limits: One year after transplant, T-cell counts and diversity came mostly from newly produced T cells. At around two months after transplant, the alpha-beta T cells were reportedly derived from several hundred expanded clones that came from non-depleted graft cells.

This clonotype was detected a few times. Its antigen is unidentified. This CDR3 has 11 amino acids. Germline-derived CDR1 and CDR2 are DFQATT and SNEGSKA (reference sequence). The TCRbeta library incorporated unique molecular identifiers. In TCRdb, the PCR reads were re-called with MiXCR into one record per CDR3 protein. The sample carries 80,000 or so distinct CDR3 sequences, 14% recorded once. This specimen was PBMCs, mostly from graft donor cells, taken 180 days after TCRalphabeta/CD19-depleted stem cell transplant. This TCR came from a male patient between 2 and 15 years old who had a stem cell transplant for acute lymphoblastic leukemia, so the T cells may come from the graft donor. This chain links TRBV20-1 with TRBJ1-2; weak D call: TRBD1 (6 bases). The CDR3 nucleotides read TGCAGGACAGGTTTGTGGTATGGCTACACCTTC. The encoded protein is CRTGLWYGYTF.